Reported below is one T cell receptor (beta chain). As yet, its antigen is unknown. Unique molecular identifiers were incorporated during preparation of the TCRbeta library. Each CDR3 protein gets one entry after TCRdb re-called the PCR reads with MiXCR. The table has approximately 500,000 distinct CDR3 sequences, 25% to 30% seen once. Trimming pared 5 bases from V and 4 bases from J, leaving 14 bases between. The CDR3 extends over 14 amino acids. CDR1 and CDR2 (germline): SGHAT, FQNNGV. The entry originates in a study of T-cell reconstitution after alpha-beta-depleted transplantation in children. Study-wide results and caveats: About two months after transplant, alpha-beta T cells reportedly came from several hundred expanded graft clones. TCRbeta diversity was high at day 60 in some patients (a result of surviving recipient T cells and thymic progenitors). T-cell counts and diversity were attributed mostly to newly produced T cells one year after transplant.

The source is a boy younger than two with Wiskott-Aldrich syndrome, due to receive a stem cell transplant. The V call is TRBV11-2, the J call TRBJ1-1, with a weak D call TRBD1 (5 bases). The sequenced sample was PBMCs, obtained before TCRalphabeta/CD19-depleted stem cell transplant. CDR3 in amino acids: CASSRGRRSTEAFF. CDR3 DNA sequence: TGTGCCAGCAGCCGGGGCCGCAGGAGCACTGAAGCTTTCTTT.